These 6 T cell receptor beta chains were all obtained from the same sample, sequenced in a study of blood T cell repertoires in COVID-19. Sequencing was performed with immunoSEQ multiplex PCR; in TCRdb, only in-frame clones are kept and a portion is missing. The sample consists of roughly 440,000 clones, approximately 88% of them appearing once. The sample consisted of peripheral blood. Receptor source: a woman between 50 and 59 years old with COVID-19, enrolled during active disease.

This chain joins TRBV6-5 and TRBJ1-2, with 8 bases that match TRBD1. The germline gives CDR1 MNHEY, CDR2 SVGAGI. Unmatched junction bases numbered 6, after V lost 6 bases and J lost 3 bases. This CDR3 has 14 residues. The chain's CDR3 is CASRPGQGYYGYTF. CDR3 nucleotide sequence: TGTGCCAGCAGGCCCGGACAGGGCTACTATGGCTACACCTTC.

The J gene is TRBJ2-1, the V gene TRBV2; 10 positions match TRBD2. V dropped 6 bases and J dropped 9; count of bases not matched to a gene: 11. This CDR3 comprises 15 residues. The germline CDR1 and CDR2 sequences are SNHLY and FYNNEI. The CDR3 region has the DNA TGTGCCAGCAGGGACGGACTAGCGGTCCTGGGTGAGCAGTTCTTC. This sequence encodes CASRDGLAVLGEQFF.

This chain uses TRBV12-3 or TRBV12-4 with TRBJ2-5; D gene unclear. The CDR3 contains 13 residues. With 6 bases removed from V and 3 bases from J, the gap between germline ends came to 11 bases. The CDR3 coding sequence is TGTGCCAGCAGCCCTGGGCAGGAAGAGACCCAGTACTTC. Amino acid sequence: CASSPGQEETQYF.

In its sample, this clone was seen a few times. The V and J genes are TRBV10-2 and TRBJ1-5, with 9 nucleotides matching TRBD1. This CDR3 is built from 17 residues. Germline V gene lookup returns CDR1 WSHSY and CDR2 SAAADI. J was trimmed by 4 bases and V by 5 bases; bases with no gene match: 12. The CDR3 sequence is CASSPSPGQGVNQPQHF. CDR3 nucleotides: TGCGCCAGCAGTCCTTCTCCGGGACAGGGCGTTAATCAGCCCCAGCATTTT.

The chain has TRBV27 and TRBJ2-2; weak D call: TRBD2 (5 bases). Trimming took off 3 bases at V and 1 base at J, with 12 bases between the two ends. The CDR3 covers 16 residues. Germline V gene lookup returns CDR1 MNHEY and CDR2 SMNVEV (reference sequence). The CDR3 reads CASSLRAEMNTGELFF. CDR3 DNA sequence: TGTGCCAGCAGTTTGAGGGCCGAAATGAACACCGGGGAGCTGTTTTTT.

The CDR3 loop reads CSATSNYGYTF. In DNA, the CDR3 is TGCAGCGCTACTTCTAACTATGGCTACACCTTC. V is TRBV29-1 and J is TRBJ1-2; D remains ambiguous. The CDR3 runs to 11 residues. In germline, CDR1 is SQVTM, CDR2 ANQGSEA. The germline V and J ends were trimmed by 7 bases and 0 bases, with 6 bases remaining between them.